This is a list of T cell receptor beta chains from one sample in a study of CD8+CD57+ T cells in acquired aplastic anemia. TCRdb reprocessed the reads with MiXCR, giving one entry per CDR3 protein. The table lists approximately 220,000 distinct CDR3 sequences, around 45% of them singletons. The sequencing sample was made of sorted CD4+, CD8+, or CD8+CD57+ T cells (not recorded which) from PBMCs. Receptor source: a human donor with aplastic anemia. CDR3s include the opening cysteine and the closing phenylalanine or tryptophan. Fields, in order: V gene, clone size, CDR3 protein. Size is omitted from some rows. Given values are once, few, many or a class for expanded clones.

v_call: TRBV15
clone_size: many
cdr3_aa: CATSREGGNNEQFF

v_call: TRBV27
clone_size: few
cdr3_aa: CASTPQGNNYGYTF

v_call: TRBV4-3
clone_size: many
cdr3_aa: CASSQDQGGYEQYF

v_call: TRBV19
clone_size: .
cdr3_aa: CASKDGLGPLHF

v_call: TRBV27
clone_size: .
cdr3_aa: CASSSGPGRNTGELFF

v_call: TRBV7-3
clone_size: .
cdr3_aa: CASSLGSGQSYEQYF

v_call: TRBV27
clone_size: .
cdr3_aa: CASGLSTGELFF

v_call: TRBV6-6
clone_size: many
cdr3_aa: CASGQGAKKTEAFF

v_call: TRBV13
clone_size: many
cdr3_aa: CASSLRAYQETQYF

v_call: TRBV6-5
clone_size: many
cdr3_aa: CASSYGTGSPPLHF

v_call: TRBV11-2
clone_size: many
cdr3_aa: CASSFRREGWTQYF

v_call: TRBV2
clone_size: .
cdr3_aa: CASSVAQDNQPQHF

v_call: TRBV27
clone_size: .
cdr3_aa: CASSSVLAGGPQDTQYF

v_call: TRBV14
clone_size: .
cdr3_aa: CASSPATGREQYF

v_call: TRBV30
clone_size: many
cdr3_aa: CALAWDRNNSPLHF

v_call: TRBV9
clone_size: .
cdr3_aa: CASSVSGGGSPLHF

v_call: TRBV2
clone_size: many
cdr3_aa: CASSADTASNQPQHF

v_call: TRBV7-2
clone_size: .
cdr3_aa: CASSSRRTGPGYYEQYF

v_call: TRBV20-1
clone_size: .
cdr3_aa: CSAPGGAGTDTQYF

v_call: TRBV27
clone_size: .
cdr3_aa: CASSPSPNSIAGVETQYF

v_call: TRBV7-6
clone_size: .
cdr3_aa: CASSLADVSYEQYF

v_call: TRBV12-3/TRBV12-4
clone_size: many
cdr3_aa: CASSQRTGAYEQYF

v_call: TRBV12-3/TRBV12-4
clone_size: .
cdr3_aa: CASSIGQGIRGYTF

v_call: TRBV6-6
clone_size: many
cdr3_aa: CASSYGETGGLWYF

v_call: TRBV24-1
clone_size: .
cdr3_aa: CATSDFSGARGYTF

v_call: TRBV20-1
clone_size: many
cdr3_aa: CSARDLESGRTDTQYF

v_call: TRBV20-1
clone_size: many
cdr3_aa: CSASEARDMNTGELFF

v_call: TRBV5-8
clone_size: .
cdr3_aa: CASSQGATGGYNEQFF

v_call: TRBV10-3
clone_size: .
cdr3_aa: CAISENGGSDSPLHF

v_call: TRBV7-2
clone_size: .
cdr3_aa: CASSSGVAVEREQYF

v_call: TRBV19
clone_size: many
cdr3_aa: CASSIGRLMNTEAFF

v_call: TRBV2
clone_size: .
cdr3_aa: CASSENTEAFF

v_call: TRBV15
clone_size: .
cdr3_aa: CASSHPGQGNEKLFF

v_call: TRBV2
clone_size: .
cdr3_aa: CASHGVTGRTEAFF

v_call: TRBV4-3
clone_size: many
cdr3_aa: CASSQEVGQQETQYF

v_call: TRBV12-3/TRBV12-4
clone_size: many
cdr3_aa: CASSLRQANYGYTF

v_call: TRBV15
clone_size: .
cdr3_aa: CATSRDFWRDSTDTQYF

v_call: TRBV6-5
clone_size: many
cdr3_aa: CASSYSPRMNTEAFF

v_call: TRBV5-1
clone_size: many
cdr3_aa: CASSTSGRTWEQYF

v_call: TRBV10-3
clone_size: .
cdr3_aa: CASSYSITGGGEELFF

v_call: TRBV2
clone_size: many
cdr3_aa: CASLTGTQYF

v_call: TRBV7-8
clone_size: .
cdr3_aa: CASSLKDGLGNTEAFF

v_call: TRBV20-1
clone_size: few
cdr3_aa: CSAPADREPYEQYF

v_call: TRBV6-2/TRBV6-3
clone_size: few
cdr3_aa: CASSFTGSYEQYF

v_call: TRBV20-1
clone_size: large
cdr3_aa: CTWGNAYNEQFF

v_call: TRBV19
clone_size: .
cdr3_aa: CASSLGYNSPLHF

v_call: TRBV15
clone_size: .
cdr3_aa: CATSRDRTRGQYF

v_call: TRBV2
clone_size: .
cdr3_aa: CASSEYQGLAYEQYF

v_call: TRBV27
clone_size: few
cdr3_aa: CASSGQGIPYEQFF

v_call: TRBV7-9
clone_size: .
cdr3_aa: CASSPWAGGSTDTQYF

v_call: TRBV6-5
clone_size: .
cdr3_aa: CASSRRNSRGTDTQYF

v_call: TRBV6-5
clone_size: many
cdr3_aa: CASCTSGRAHDEQFF